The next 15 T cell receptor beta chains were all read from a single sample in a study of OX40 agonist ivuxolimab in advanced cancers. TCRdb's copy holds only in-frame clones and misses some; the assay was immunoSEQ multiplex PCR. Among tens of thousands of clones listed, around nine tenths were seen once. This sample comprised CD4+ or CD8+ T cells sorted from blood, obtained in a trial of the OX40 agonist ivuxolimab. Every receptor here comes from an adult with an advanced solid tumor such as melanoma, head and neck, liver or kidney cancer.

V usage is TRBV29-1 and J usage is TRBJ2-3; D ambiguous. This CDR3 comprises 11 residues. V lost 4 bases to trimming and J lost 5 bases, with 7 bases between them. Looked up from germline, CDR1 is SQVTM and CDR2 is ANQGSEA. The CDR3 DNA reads TGCAGCGTTGGATCGGGAGATACGCAGTATTTT. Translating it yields CSVGSGDTQYF.

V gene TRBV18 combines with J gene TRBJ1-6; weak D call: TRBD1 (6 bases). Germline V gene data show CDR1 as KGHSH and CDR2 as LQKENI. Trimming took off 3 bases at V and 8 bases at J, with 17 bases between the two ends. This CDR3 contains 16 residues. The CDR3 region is CASSPPTGHLDSPLHF. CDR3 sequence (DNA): TGTGCCAGCTCACCGCCTACGGGACACCTCGATTCACCCCTCCACTTT.

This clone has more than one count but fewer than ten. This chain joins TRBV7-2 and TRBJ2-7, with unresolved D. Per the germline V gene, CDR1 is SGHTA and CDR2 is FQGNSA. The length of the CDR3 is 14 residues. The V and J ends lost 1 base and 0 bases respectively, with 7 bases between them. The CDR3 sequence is CASSLVLSSYEQYF. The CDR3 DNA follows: TGTGCCAGCAGCTTAGTTCTATCCTCCTACGAGCAGTACTTC.

The CDR3: CASSSSGWDYEQYF. The CDR3 DNA is TGTGCCAGTAGTTCGTCAGGGTGGGACTACGAGCAGTACTTC. This rearrangement joins TRBV19 to TRBJ2-7, with TRBD1 as a possible D gene (5 bases). V shed 5 bases and J shed 3 bases, with 14 bases lying between them. The CDR3 is 14 amino acids. CDR1 is LNHDA, CDR2 SQIVND, per germline (reference sequence).

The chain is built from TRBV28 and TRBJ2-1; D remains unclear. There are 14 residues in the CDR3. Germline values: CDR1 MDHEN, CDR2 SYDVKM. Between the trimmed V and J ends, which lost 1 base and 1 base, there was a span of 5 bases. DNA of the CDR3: TGTGCCAGCAGTTTATCGGTATCCTACAATGAGCAGTTCTTC. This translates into CASSLSVSYNEQFF.

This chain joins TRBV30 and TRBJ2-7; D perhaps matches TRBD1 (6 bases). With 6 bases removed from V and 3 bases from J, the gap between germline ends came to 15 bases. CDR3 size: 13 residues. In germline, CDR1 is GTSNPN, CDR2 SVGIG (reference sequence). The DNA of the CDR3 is TGTGCCTGTACAGGGATAGGCAACTACGAGCAGTACTTC. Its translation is CACTGIGNYEQYF. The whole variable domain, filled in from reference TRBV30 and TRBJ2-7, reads SQTIHQWPATLVQPVGSPLSLECTVEGTSNPNLYWYRQAAGRGLQLLFYSVGIGQISSEVPQNLSASRPQDRQFILSSKKLLLSDSGFYLCACTGIGNYEQYFGPGTRLTVT.

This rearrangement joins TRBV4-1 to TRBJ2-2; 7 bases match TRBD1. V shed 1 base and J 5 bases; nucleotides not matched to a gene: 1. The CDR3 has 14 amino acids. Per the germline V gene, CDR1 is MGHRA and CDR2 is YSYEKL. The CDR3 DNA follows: TGCGCCAGCAGCCAAGCACAGGGGACCGGGGAGCTGTTTTTT. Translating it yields CASSQAQGTGELFF.

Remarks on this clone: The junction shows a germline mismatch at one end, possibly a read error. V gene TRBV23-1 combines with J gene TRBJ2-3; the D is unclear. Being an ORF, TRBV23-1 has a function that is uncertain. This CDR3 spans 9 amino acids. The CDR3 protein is CASSQSGNF. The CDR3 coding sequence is TGCGCCAGCAGTCAATCGGGGAATTTT.

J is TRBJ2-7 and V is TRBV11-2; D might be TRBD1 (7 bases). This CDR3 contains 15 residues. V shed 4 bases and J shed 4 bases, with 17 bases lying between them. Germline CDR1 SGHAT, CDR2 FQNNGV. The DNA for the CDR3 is TGTGCCAGCAGCTACACCGCGGGACAGCTATACGAGCAGTACTTC. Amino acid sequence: CASSYTAGQLYEQYF. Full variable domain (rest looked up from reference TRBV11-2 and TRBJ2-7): EAGVAQSPRYKIIEKRQSVAFWCNPISGHATLYWYQQILGQGPKLLIQFQNNGVVDDSQLPKDRFSAERLKGVDSTLKIQPAKLEDSAVYLCASSYTAGQLYEQYFGPGTRLTVT.

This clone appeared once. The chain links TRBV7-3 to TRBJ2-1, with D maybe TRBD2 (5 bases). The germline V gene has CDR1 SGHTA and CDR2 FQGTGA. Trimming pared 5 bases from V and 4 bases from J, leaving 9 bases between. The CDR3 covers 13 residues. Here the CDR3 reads CASSPRAYNEQFF. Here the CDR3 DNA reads TGTGCCAGCAGCCCGAGGGCATACAATGAGCAGTTCTTC.

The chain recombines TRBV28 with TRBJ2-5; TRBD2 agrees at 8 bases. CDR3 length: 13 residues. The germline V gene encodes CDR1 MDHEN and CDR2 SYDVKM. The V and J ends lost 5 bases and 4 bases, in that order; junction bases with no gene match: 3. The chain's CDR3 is CASSEAGVETQYF. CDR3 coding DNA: TGTGCCAGCAGTGAAGCGGGAGTAGAGACCCAGTACTTC.

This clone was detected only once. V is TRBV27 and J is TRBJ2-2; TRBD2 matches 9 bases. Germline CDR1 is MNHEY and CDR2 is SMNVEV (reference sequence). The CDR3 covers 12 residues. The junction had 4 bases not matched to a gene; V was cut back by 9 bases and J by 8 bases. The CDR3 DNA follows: TGTGCCAGTCATAGCGGGAGTGGGGAGCTGTTTTTT. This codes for CASHSGSGELFF.

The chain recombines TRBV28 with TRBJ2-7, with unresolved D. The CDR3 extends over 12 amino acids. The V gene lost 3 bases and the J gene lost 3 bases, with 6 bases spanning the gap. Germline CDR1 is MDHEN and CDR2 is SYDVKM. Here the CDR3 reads CASSLGSYEQYF. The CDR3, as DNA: TGTGCCAGCAGTTTGGGCAGCTACGAGCAGTACTTC.

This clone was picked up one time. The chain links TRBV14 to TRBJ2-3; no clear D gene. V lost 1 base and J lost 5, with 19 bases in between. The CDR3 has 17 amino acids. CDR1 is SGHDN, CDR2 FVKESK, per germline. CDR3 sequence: CASSQVQRLGRRDTQYF. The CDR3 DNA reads TGTGCCAGCAGCCAAGTTCAGCGTCTAGGCCGGAGAGATACGCAGTATTTT.

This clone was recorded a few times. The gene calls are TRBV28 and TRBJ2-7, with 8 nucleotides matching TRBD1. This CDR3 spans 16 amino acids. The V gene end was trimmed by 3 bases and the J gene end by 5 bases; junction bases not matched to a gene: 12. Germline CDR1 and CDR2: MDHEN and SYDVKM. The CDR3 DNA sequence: TGTGCCAGCAGTTTCCTGCGACAGGGGATCGGGGACGAGCAGTACTTC. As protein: CASSFLRQGIGDEQYF.